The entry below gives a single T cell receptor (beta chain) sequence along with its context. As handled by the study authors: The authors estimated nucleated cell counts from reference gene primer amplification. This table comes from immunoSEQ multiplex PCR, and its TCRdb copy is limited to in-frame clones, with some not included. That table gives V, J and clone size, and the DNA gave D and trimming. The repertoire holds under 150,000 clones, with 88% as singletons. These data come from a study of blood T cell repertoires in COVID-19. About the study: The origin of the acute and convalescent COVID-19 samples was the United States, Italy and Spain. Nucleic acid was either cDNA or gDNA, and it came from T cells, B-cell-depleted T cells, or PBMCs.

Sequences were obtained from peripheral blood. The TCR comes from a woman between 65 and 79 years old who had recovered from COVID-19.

The CDR3 here is CASSASRTQYF. The CDR3 DNA reads TGTGCCAGCAGTGCGTCCAGGACCCAGTACTTC. V gene TRBV25-1 combines with J gene TRBJ2-5, with D unclear. Looked up from germline, CDR1 is MGHDK and CDR2 is SYGVNS. The CDR3 totals 11 residues. V was shortened by 4 bases and J by 7 bases, with 7 bases between the two germline ends.